Shown below are 21 T cell receptor beta chains from a single sample sequenced in a study of post-analysis software for immune sequencing data. Prepared TCR beta cDNA libraries contained unique molecular identifiers. TCRdb fed the PCR reads into MiXCR, producing one record per CDR3 protein. Here the sample spans about 160,000 distinct CDR3 sequences, 35% to 40% being singletons. The sample consisted of blood, taken after autologous hematopoietic stem cell transplantation. The receptor set was obtained from a girl aged 5-17 years with multiple sclerosis.

The CDR3 sequence: CASSLGLSGDYEQYF. The CDR3 nucleotides read TGCGCCAGCAGCTTGGGTTTGTCAGGAGACTACGAGCAGTACTTC. This chain joins TRBV5-1 and TRBJ2-7, with D uncertain. V was trimmed by 0 bases and J by 3 bases, leaving 13 bases between them. The CDR3 extends over 15 amino acids. Germline V gene lookup returns CDR1 SGHRS and CDR2 YFSETQ. Full variable domain (remainder filled in from reference TRBV5-1 and TRBJ2-7): KAGVTQTPRYLIKTRGQQVTLSCSPISGHRSVSWYQQTPGQGLQFLFEYFSETQRNKGNFPGRFSGRQFSNSRSEMNVSTLELGDSALYLCASSLGLSGDYEQYFGPGTRLTVT.

The rearrangement joins TRBV29-1 to TRBJ2-5, with 10 bases fitting TRBD2. CDR1 SQVTM and CDR2 ANQGSEA come from the germline V gene. The CDR3 runs 16 residues. V lost 7 bases and J lost 11; bases outside the gene matches: 22. CDR3 residues: CSARPLAGDRSNEQYF. The CDR3 DNA reads as TGCAGCGCCCGTCCCCTAGCGGGAGATAGATCGAATGAGCAGTACTTC.

This chain joins TRBV29-1 and TRBJ2-1, with D tentatively TRBD1 (6 bases). V was trimmed by 5 bases and J by 1 base, leaving 12 bases between them. Looked up from germline, CDR1 is SQVTM and CDR2 is ANQGSEA. CDR3 length: 14 residues. The CDR3 spells CSVQSGASYNEQFF. The CDR3 nucleotides read TGCAGCGTTCAATCAGGGGCTTCCTACAATGAGCAGTTCTTC.

Points on this clonotype: Germline and junction disagree at one end, which may indicate a read error. The V gene is TRBV5-1, the J gene TRBJ2-7, with 8 bases identical to TRBD1. The CDR3 runs to 15 residues. Germline CDR1 SGHRS, CDR2 YFSETQ. The CDR3 is CASSLEWDRSYGQYF. CDR3 nucleotide sequence: TGCGCCAGCAGCTTGGAGTGGGACAGGTCCTACGGGCAGTACTTC.

This chain connects TRBV29-1 to TRBJ2-5, with unresolved D. V was shortened by 1 base and J by 0 bases, with 9 bases between the two germline ends. CDR1 and CDR2 from the germline V gene are SQVTM and ANQGSEA. This CDR3 is built from 14 residues. Here the CDR3 reads CSVEGAGYQETQYF. CDR3 sequence (DNA): TGCAGCGTTGAAGGGGCAGGATACCAAGAGACCCAGTACTTC.

This clonotype was recorded a few times. The chain uses TRBV12-3 or TRBV12-4 and TRBJ1-4, with D maybe TRBD1 (6 bases). Trimming removed 5 bases at V and 6 bases at J, with 13 bases between. The CDR3 has 14 amino acids. In DNA, the CDR3 is TGTGCCAGCAGTGAGAATCCAGGGGATGAAAAACTGTTTTTT. It encodes CASSENPGDEKLFF.

The gene calls are TRBV30 and TRBJ2-4, with TRBD1 as a possible D gene (6 bases). TRBJ2-7 explains the end of the DNA better; the J call may be wrong. CDR1 is GTSNPN and CDR2 is SVGIG in the germline V gene (reference sequence). The CDR3 extends over 12 amino acids. CDR3 sequence reads: CAWRDSYYEQYF. CDR3 coding DNA: TGTGCCTGGAGGGACAGCTACTACGAGCAGTACTTC.

The chain joins TRBV9 to TRBJ2-7, with a weak D call TRBD1 (6 bases). V lost 3 bases and J lost 5, with 15 bases in between. Germline V gives CDR1 SGDLS, CDR2 YYNGEE. The CDR3 sequence is 14 residues long. CDR3 region: CASSGQVDSNEQYF. Written as DNA, the CDR3 is TGTGCCAGCAGCGGACAGGTCGACTCGAACGAGCAGTACTTC.

This clonotype has a handful of counts. The chain joins TRBV4-1 to TRBJ2-5; tentatively, D is TRBD1 or TRBD2 (5 bases each). The CDR3 is 16 amino acids. V was shortened by 0 bases and J by 5 bases, with 16 bases between the two germline ends. Germline CDR1 reads MGHRA; CDR2 reads YSYEKL. The CDR3 region has the DNA TGCGCCAGCAGCCAAGATCTTGTGGGGGTCTGGGAGACCCAGTACTTC. It translates to CASSQDLVGVWETQYF.

As concerns this clonotype: Germline is not matched at one junction end, which may reflect a read error. The chain couples TRBV12-3 or TRBV12-4 to TRBJ2-5; TRBD1 might be the D (6 bases). The CDR3 is 15 amino acids. CDR3 amino acids: CASSSWGPYRETQYF. As DNA, the CDR3 is TGTGCCAGTAGTTCTTGGGGGCCGTACCGAGAGACCCAGTACTTC.

The chain uses TRBV27 and TRBJ2-3, with TRBD1 identical over 12 bases. The CDR3 has 16 residues. The germline V gene encodes CDR1 MNHEY and CDR2 SMNVEV (reference sequence). The junction had 6 bases not matched to a gene; V was cut back by 5 bases and J by 3 bases. The CDR3 sequence: CASSPGGQGATDTQYF. CDR3 DNA: TGTGCCAGCAGTCCAGGGGGACAGGGGGCTACAGATACGCAGTATTTT.

This clonotype was seen at least ten times. The J gene is TRBJ2-1, the V gene TRBV5-1, with 12 bases matching TRBD2. V shed 0 bases, J shed 9 bases, and the junction held 7 bases outside the gene matches. The CDR3 loop spans 16 amino acids. Germline assignment: CDR1 SGHRS and CDR2 YFSETQ. CDR3 sequence: CASSLAASGRAGEQFF. The CDR3 DNA reads as TGCGCCAGCAGCTTGGCCGCTAGCGGGAGGGCCGGTGAGCAGTTCTTC.

The genes are TRBV28 and TRBJ2-7, with 12 positions matching TRBD2. CDR1 is MDHEN and CDR2 is SYDVKM in the germline V gene. This CDR3 contains 16 residues. V gave up 4 bases and J gave up 6 bases; unmatched junction bases: 10. The CDR3 bases are TGTGCCAGCAGTTGGATACTAGCGGGAGGAACCCTCGAGCAGTACTTC. Encoded protein: CASSWILAGGTLEQYF.

The table lists this clonotype with a few counts. J is TRBJ2-7 and V is TRBV5-1; the D gene is possibly TRBD2 (6 bases). Germline loops: CDR1 SGHRS, CDR2 YFSETQ. This CDR3 has 15 amino acids. The V gene lost 5 bases and the J gene lost 5 bases, with 20 bases spanning the gap. For the CDR3, the DNA is TGCGCCAGCAGTCCCGTAGGGAGGCTTCTGAACGAGCAGTACTTC. Its protein product is CASSPVGRLLNEQYF.

This chain links TRBV20-1 with TRBJ1-2, with D perhaps TRBD1 (5 bases). With 0 bases removed from V and 6 bases from J, the gap between germline ends came to 11 bases. This CDR3 comprises 13 residues. Germline-derived CDR1 and CDR2 are DFQATT and SNEGSKA (reference sequence). This CDR3 reads CSAREGAGDGYTF. CDR3 sequence (DNA): TGCAGTGCTAGAGAAGGGGCAGGCGATGGCTACACCTTC.

This clonotype has a single count. Germline and junction disagree at one end, which may indicate a read error. This rearrangement joins TRBV4-1 to TRBJ2-7; tentative D call: TRBD2 (5 bases). The CDR3 covers 15 residues. Germline V gene data show CDR1 as MGHRA and CDR2 as YSYEKL. CDR3 region: CASGQETGWYYEQYF. The CDR3 DNA sequence: TGCGCCAGCGGCCAAGAAACGGGATGGTACTACGAGCAGTACTTC.

This clonotype has only a few counts. This chain joins TRBV12-3 or TRBV12-4 and TRBJ1-4; D is unclear. There are 13 residues in the CDR3. V lost 3 bases, J lost 5 bases, and 7 bases lay in between. CDR3 sequence: CASSFSGNEKLFF. DNA for the CDR3: TGTGCCAGCAGTTTTAGCGGGAATGAAAAACTGTTTTTT.

The J gene is TRBJ1-6, the V gene TRBV7-9; 8 bases line up with TRBD1. CDR1 is SEHNR, CDR2 FQNEAQ, per germline (reference sequence). J lost 10 bases, V lost 4 bases, and 15 bases had no gene match. This CDR3 is 17 amino acids long. This CDR3 is CASSSHDRGGVESPLHF. The CDR3 coding sequence is TGTGCCAGCAGCTCCCACGACAGGGGAGGCGTAGAGTCACCCCTCCACTTT.

The chain uses TRBV6-5 and TRBJ1-4, with 7 bases identical to TRBD1. The germline V gene has CDR1 MNHEY and CDR2 SVGAGI. The trim removed 0 bases at V and 5 bases at J, leaving 3 bases unmatched. This CDR3 has 15 residues. Here the CDR3 DNA reads TGTGCCAGCAGTTACTCGACAGGGAGGAATGAAAAACTGTTTTTT. Protein: CASSYSTGRNEKLFF.

CDR3 DNA sequence: TGCAGCAGCGGGACTAGCGGAGTGGGATCCTACAATGAGCAGTTCTTC. Amino acids: CSSGTSGVGSYNEQFF. This chain uses TRBV20-1 with TRBJ2-1; 11 bases match TRBD2. The CDR3 loop spans 16 amino acids. Looked up from germline, CDR1 is DFQATT and CDR2 is SNEGSKA (reference sequence).

This clonotype occurred a few times. This sequence joins TRBV13 and TRBJ1-6; D not certain. Trimming cost V 2 bases and J 7 bases, with 12 bases left between them. Germline V gives CDR1 PRHDT, CDR2 FYEKMQ (reference sequence). The CDR3 loop spans 15 amino acids. The CDR3 spells CASSLSRYLNSPLHF. Written as DNA, the CDR3 is TGTGCCAGCAGCTTAAGCAGATACCTCAATTCACCCCTCCACTTT.